A selection of T cell receptor beta chains follows, all from one sample in a study of control samples from healthy donors and cancer patients. The assay was immunoSEQ multiplex PCR, and TCRdb's table has in-frame clones only and misses some. The sample shows 95,000 to 150,000 clones, about 89% of them seen only once. Material for sequencing was blood. The source of these receptors is a man aged 45-65 years in good health. The CDR3 runs from the conserved cysteine through the conserved F or W. The D gene is left open where the match is weak. Clone sizes are given selectively: once, few, many, or a class where the clone is expanded.

V: TRBV12-3/TRBV12-4; D: TRBD1; J: TRBJ1-2; size: NA; DNA: TGTGCCAGCAGTTATAGGACAGGGAACTACACCTTC; CDR3: CASSYRTGNYTF
V: TRBV14; D: TRBD1; J: TRBJ2-1; size: NA; DNA: TGTGCCAGCAGCCAAGATGCTTGGACAGGGCCTAAAAATGAGCAGTTCTTC; CDR3: CASSQDAWTGPKNEQFF
V: TRBV5-1; D: NA; J: TRBJ1-5; size: NA; DNA: TGCGCCAGCAGCTTGGACGGACTGACCAATCAGCCCCAGCATTTT; CDR3: CASSLDGLTNQPQHF
V: TRBV6-1; D: TRBD2; J: TRBJ2-2; size: NA; DNA: TGTGCCAGCAGTGAAGAAAGCGGGGGAGGGACCGGGGAGCTGTTTTTT; CDR3: CASSEESGGGTGELFF
V: TRBV5-1; D: TRBD1; J: TRBJ2-3; size: NA; DNA: TGCGCCAGCAGCTGGAGGGGACAGGGTCTGGATACGCAGTATTTT; CDR3: CASSWRGQGLDTQYF
V: TRBV2; D: NA; J: TRBJ1-2; size: NA; DNA: TGTGCCAGCAGTGCCGTGGGTTCCAACTATGGCTACACCTTC; CDR3: CASSAVGSNYGYTF
V: TRBV18; D: TRBD1; J: TRBJ1-1; size: NA; DNA: TGTGCCAGCTCACACGGACAGGTTCTGATGAACACTGAAGCTTTCTTT; CDR3: CASSHGQVLMNTEAFF
V: TRBV2; D: NA; J: TRBJ2-7; size: once; DNA: TGTGCCAGCAGCCCCTGGTCCGAGCAGTACTTC; CDR3: CASSPWSEQYF
V: TRBV6-1; D: NA; J: TRBJ1-2; size: many; DNA: TGTGCCAGCAGTGAAGCACTTGGGGAGTACTATGGCTACACCTTC; CDR3: CASSEALGEYYGYTF
V: TRBV9; D: TRBD1; J: TRBJ2-1; size: NA; DNA: TGTGCCAGCAGCGCAGGACAGGGGCGCTCCTACAATGAGCAGTTCTTC; CDR3: CASSAGQGRSYNEQFF
V: TRBV2; D: NA; J: TRBJ1-5; size: few; DNA: TGTGCCAGCAGTTATACAGCCGAGGCCCAGCATTTT; CDR3: CASSYTAEAQHF
V: TRBV5-8; D: TRBD1; J: TRBJ1-5; size: NA; DNA: TGTGCCAGCGCCCTCGGACAGGGTAATATGCAGCCCCAGCATTTT; CDR3: CASALGQGNMQPQHF
V: TRBV7-2; D: NA; J: TRBJ2-1; size: NA; DNA: TGTGCCAGCAGCCAATCTAGTTCGGGGTACAATGAGCAGTTCTTC; CDR3: CASSQSSSGYNEQFF
V: TRBV5-1; D: NA; J: TRBJ2-7; size: NA; DNA: TGCGCCAGCAGCTTGGATGGGGCGGGGTACGAGCAGTACTTC; CDR3: CASSLDGAGYEQYF
V: TRBV28; D: NA; J: TRBJ1-1; size: NA; DNA: TGTGCCAGCAGTTTAAACGGGAACACTGAAGCTTTCTTT; CDR3: CASSLNGNTEAFF
V: TRBV6-6; D: TRBD1; J: TRBJ1-3; size: many; DNA: TGTGCCAGCAGGGGACAGGCCTCTGGAAACACCATATATTTT; CDR3: CASRGQASGNTIYF
V: TRBV5-1; D: NA; J: TRBJ1-2; size: few; DNA: TGCGCCAGCAGCTCGGAGACTAACTATGGCTACACCTTC; CDR3: CASSSETNYGYTF
V: TRBV27; D: NA; J: TRBJ1-5; size: once; DNA: TGTGCCAGCAACCCCCTACCCGGGGGGGAACAGCCCCAGCATTTT; CDR3: CASNPLPGGEQPQHF
V: TRBV7-2; D: NA; J: TRBJ1-3; size: NA; DNA: TGTGCCAGCAGCTTAAGGGCGGGGCTCTCTGGAAACACCATATATTTT; CDR3: CASSLRAGLSGNTIYF
V: TRBV5-4; D: NA; J: TRBJ2-1; size: NA; DNA: TGTGCCAGCAGCAGCAAGATGGGGTGGGACAATGAGCAGTTCTTC; CDR3: CASSSKMGWDNEQFF
V: TRBV9; D: NA; J: TRBJ1-1; size: NA; DNA: TGTGCCAGCAGCGTAGACAGATTGAACACTGAAGCTTTCTTT; CDR3: CASSVDRLNTEAFF
V: TRBV12-5; D: NA; J: TRBJ1-2; size: NA; DNA: TGTGCTAGTGGTTTGTCAGGGTCCTATGGCTACACCTTC; CDR3: CASGLSGSYGYTF
V: TRBV6-5; D: NA; J: TRBJ2-3; size: NA; DNA: TGTGCCAGCAATCACTACAGGACTAGCACAGATACGCAGTATTTT; CDR3: CASNHYRTSTDTQYF
V: TRBV7-8; D: TRBD1; J: TRBJ2-7; size: NA; DNA: TGTGCCAGCAGCTTCGCCGGGACAGGCCTTTACGAGCAGTACTTC; CDR3: CASSFAGTGLYEQYF
V: TRBV7-2; D: TRBD1; J: TRBJ2-1; size: NA; DNA: TGTGCCAGCAGCCCCCCCGGGACAGGGGACAATGAGCAGTTCTTC; CDR3: CASSPPGTGDNEQFF
V: TRBV29-1; D: NA; J: TRBJ2-6; size: NA; DNA: TGCAGCGTTGACGGCGGCTCTGGGGCCAACGTCCTGACTTTC; CDR3: CSVDGGSGANVLTF
V: TRBV6-5; D: NA; J: TRBJ1-2; size: NA; DNA: TGTGCCAGCAGTTACTCAGGGGGTTCTGGCAATGGCTACACCTTC; CDR3: CASSYSGGSGNGYTF